The clone carrying this TCR beta chain was observed a handful of times. What it binds is unknown. The data belong to a study of metastatic and nonmetastatic thyroid tumors. Study-level points and caveats: It was reported that TCR beta diversity was significantly higher in malignant thyroid tumors than benign nodules, in blood and tumor.

There were no patients who had received any treatment before thyroid surgery. With MiXCR, TCRdb called clones anew from the PCR reads. The sample records 30,000 to 40,000 clones, roughly 20% being singletons. The receptor comes from a male donor with papillary thyroid cancer or a benign thyroid nodule (not recorded which). Some clones in this sample may be carry-over from other donors' samples. Sequencing used tumor tissue.

The CDR3 DNA follows: TGTGCCAGCAGTTACTCGATGACTCCGAGGGGAGAGACTGAAGCTTTCTTT. Its translation: CASSYSMTPRGETEAFF. This chain joins TRBV6-6 and TRBJ1-1, with a weak D call TRBD1 (5 bases). Per germline, CDR1 MNHNY and CDR2 SVGAGI (reference sequence). The CDR3 extends over 17 amino acids. Trimming shortened V by 0 bases and J by 5 bases, and 19 bases separated the two germline ends.